Shown below are 12 T cell receptor beta chains from a single sample sequenced in a study of T cells in Graves' hyperthyroidism and ophthalmopathy. From RNA transcripts, TCR beta CDR3 regions were amplified. During a first-round RT-PCR of the TCR CDR3, the HTBI primer set was used. One entry per CDR3 protein results from TCRdb running MiXCR on the multiplex PCR reads. The table shows around 300,000 distinct CDR3 sequences, with less than 30% occurring only once. The sample consisted of blood. The receptors derive from a man aged 35-49 years with Graves' hyperthyroidism that later progressed to Graves' ophthalmopathy.

This clonotype was detected many times. V gene TRBV6-5 combines with J gene TRBJ1-5; 9 nucleotides match TRBD1. After removal of 2 bases from V and 2 bases from J, the junction contained 1 base not matched to a gene. CDR1 and CDR2 from the germline V gene are MNHEY and SVGAGI. This CDR3 is 15 amino acids long. CDR3 sequence (DNA): TGTGCCAGCAGTTACCGACAGGGGGGCAATCAGCCCCAGCATTTT. Translated, it gives CASSYRQGGNQPQHF.

This clonotype was detected many times. V gene TRBV30 combines with J gene TRBJ2-5; D gene ambiguous. Trimming cost V 0 bases and J 5 bases, with 7 bases left between them. The CDR3 has 12 residues. CDR1 is GTSNPN and CDR2 is SVGIG in the germline V gene (reference sequence). The CDR3 spells CAWSVLRETQYF. The CDR3 DNA reads TGTGCCTGGAGTGTACTTAGGGAGACCCAGTACTTC.

V usage is TRBV30 and J usage is TRBJ1-1; tentative D call: TRBD1 (6 bases). The CDR3 is made up of 15 amino acids. Germline values: CDR1 GTSNPN, CDR2 SVGIG (reference sequence). The V and J ends lost 2 bases and 0 bases respectively, with 13 bases between them. CDR3: CAWSNTGRVNTEAFF. DNA for the CDR3: TGTGCCTGGAGTAACACAGGGCGGGTGAACACTGAAGCTTTCTTT.

This clonotype has at least ten counts. V usage is TRBV19 and J usage is TRBJ2-5; 7 bases are a match to TRBD1. There are 18 residues in the CDR3. Germline V gives CDR1 LNHDA, CDR2 SQIVND (reference sequence). J gave up 1 base and V 1 base, and 12 bases lay outside the gene matches. This CDR3 reads CASSIGRGMGTVQETQYF. As DNA, the CDR3 is TGTGCCAGTAGTATAGGCCGTGGGATGGGGACAGTCCAAGAGACCCAGTACTTC.

This clonotype was detected a few times. This chain's CDR3 is CAGVGDRGYYEQYF. The CDR3 nucleotides read TGTGCCGGCGTTGGGGACAGGGGTTACTACGAGCAGTACTTC. The chain links TRBV27 to TRBJ2-7, with 10 bases matching TRBD1. Germline V gene sequence: CDR1 MNHEY, CDR2 SMNVEV (reference sequence). J gave up 3 bases and V 11 bases, and 10 bases lay outside the gene matches. The CDR3 contains 14 residues.

This clonotype was observed many times. The rearrangement joins TRBV27 to TRBJ2-7; perhaps TRBD1 as D (5 bases). Trimming cost V 4 bases and J 4 bases, with 11 bases left between them. This CDR3 has 13 amino acids. Germline CDR1 and CDR2: MNHEY and SMNVEV (reference sequence). This CDR3 is CASSSADKYEQYF. The CDR3 bases are TGTGCCAGCAGTTCGGCGGACAAGTACGAGCAGTACTTC.

Many counts were recorded for this clonotype. This chain links TRBV11-2 with TRBJ2-5; tentatively, D is TRBD1 or TRBD2 (5 bases each). CDR1 and CDR2 from the germline V gene are SGHAT and FQNNGV. V was trimmed by 6 bases and J by 5 bases, leaving 19 bases between them. The CDR3 is made up of 15 amino acids. CDR3 nucleotide sequence: TGTGCCAGCAGTCTGGGGGTCCGGGCTGGGGAGACCCAGTACTTC. Its translation: CASSLGVRAGETQYF.

The chain uses TRBV20-1 and TRBJ2-7; D may be TRBD1 (6 bases). Germline loops: CDR1 DFQATT, CDR2 SNEGSKA (reference sequence). This CDR3 has 12 residues. V shed 4 bases and J shed 5 bases, with 12 bases lying between them. This chain's CDR3 is CSAIRGSNEQYF. The CDR3 DNA reads as TGCAGTGCTATCAGGGGAAGCAACGAGCAGTACTTC.

The V call is TRBV19, the J call TRBJ1-1; D not certain. Germline V gene data show CDR1 as LNHDA and CDR2 as SQIVND (reference sequence). This CDR3 contains 11 residues. V lost 10 bases to trimming and J lost 1 base, with 7 bases between them. CDR3 amino acids: CATPSNTEAFF. The CDR3 region has the DNA TGTGCCACCCCTTCGAACACTGAAGCTTTCTTT. Supplemented by reference TRBV19 and TRBJ1-1, the full variable domain reads DGGITQSPKYLFRKEGQNVTLSCEQNLNHDAMYWYRQDPGQGLRLIYYSQIVNDFQKGDIAEGYSVSREKKESFPLTVTSAQKNPTAFYLCATPSNTEAFFGQGTRLTVV.

This clonotype was observed at least ten times. This chain connects TRBV12-3 or TRBV12-4 to TRBJ2-5; unclear D gene. Trimming stripped 6 bases from V and 0 bases from J, with 5 bases between. The CDR3 has 12 residues. The CDR3 DNA reads TGTGCCAGCAGGGGGAACCAAGAGACCCAGTACTTC. Its protein is CASRGNQETQYF.

This clonotype was seen ten or more times. The V and J genes are TRBV7-4 and TRBJ1-1, with unresolved D. The CDR3 length is 15 residues. CDR1 SGHVT and CDR2 SQSDAQ come from the germline V gene. V was trimmed by 4 bases and J by 3 bases, leaving 15 bases between them. The CDR3 sequence: CASSSDALLHTEAFF. The DNA of the CDR3 is TGTGCCAGCAGCTCCGACGCACTCCTCCACACTGAAGCTTTCTTT.

This clonotype showed up many times. The chain recombines TRBV5-1 with TRBJ1-6; D unresolved. Trimming pared 0 bases from V and 6 bases from J, leaving 4 bases between. CDR1 is SGHRS and CDR2 is YFSETQ in the germline V gene. CDR3 length: 13 residues. The CDR3 coding sequence is TGCGCCAGCAGCTTGGGAATTAATTCACCCCTCCACTTT. Translation gives CASSLGINSPLHF.